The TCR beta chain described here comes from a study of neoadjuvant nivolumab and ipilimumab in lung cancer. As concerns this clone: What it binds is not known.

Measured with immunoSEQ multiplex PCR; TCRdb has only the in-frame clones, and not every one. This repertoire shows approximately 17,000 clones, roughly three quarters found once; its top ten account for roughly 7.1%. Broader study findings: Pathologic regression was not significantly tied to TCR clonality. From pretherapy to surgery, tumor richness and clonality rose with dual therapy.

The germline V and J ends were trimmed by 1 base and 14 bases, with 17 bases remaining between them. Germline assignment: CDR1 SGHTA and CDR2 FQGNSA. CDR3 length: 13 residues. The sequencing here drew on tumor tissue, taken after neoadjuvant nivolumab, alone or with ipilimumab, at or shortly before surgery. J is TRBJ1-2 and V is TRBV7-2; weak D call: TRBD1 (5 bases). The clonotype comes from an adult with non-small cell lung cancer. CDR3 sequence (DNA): TGTGCCAGCAGCTTAGTGGGGACTGCTGTTCGAACCTTC. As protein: CASSLVGTAVRTF.